Following are 29 T cell receptor beta chains from one sample sequenced in a study of cytomegalovirus exposure and HLA in healthy donors. Profiled with immunoSEQ multiplex PCR; TCRdb holds only in-frame clones, not every one. This sample has roughly 150,000 clones, with more than 70% found just once. Material: PBMCs. All receptors come from a man aged 25-45 years in good health and CMV-seropositive.

There are a few counts of this clone. The chain links TRBV2 to TRBJ1-4; 9 nucleotides match TRBD1. CDR1 and CDR2 (germline): SNHLY, FYNNEI. This CDR3 has 14 amino acids. V trimming: 6 bases; J trimming: 5 bases; junction bases outside the gene matches: 4. CDR3 bases: TGTGCCAGCAGCGATACAGGGGGCAATGAAAAACTGTTTTTT. Encoded protein: CASSDTGGNEKLFF. The full variable domain, rest sourced from reference TRBV2 and TRBJ1-4, is EPEVTQTPSHQVTQMGQEVILRCVPISNHLYFYWYRQILGQKVEFLVSFYNNEISEKSEIFDDQFSVERPDGSNFTLKIRSTKLEDSAMYFCASSDTGGNEKLFFGSGTQLSVL.

The chain carries TRBV15 and TRBJ2-7; possible D gene TRBD1, 5 bases. V was cut by 1 base and J by 1 base, with 8 bases left in between. In germline, CDR1 is LNHNV, CDR2 YYDKDF (reference sequence). The CDR3 sequence is 14 residues long. The CDR3 spells CATSRGQGSYEQYF. The CDR3, as DNA: TGTGCCACCAGCAGAGGCCAGGGTTCCTACGAGCAGTACTTC.

The chain is built from TRBV4-3 and TRBJ2-7; no firm D call. CDR1 LGHNA and CDR2 YSLEER come from the germline V gene. V was trimmed by 0 bases and J by 3 bases, leaving 6 bases between them. This CDR3 region has 13 residues. The CDR3: CASSQDIRYEQYF. CDR3 nucleotides: TGCGCCAGCAGCCAAGATATTCGCTACGAGCAGTACTTC.

The gene calls are TRBV6-5 and TRBJ2-2; 8 bases are shared with TRBD1. The germline V gene encodes CDR1 MNHEY and CDR2 SVGAGI. V was pared by 2 bases and J by 1 base, with 0 bases of the junction left unmatched. The CDR3 covers 15 residues. DNA of the CDR3: TGTGCCAGCAGTTACGACAGGGGGAACACCGGGGAGCTGTTTTTT. Encoded protein: CASSYDRGNTGELFF.

V is TRBV4-1 and J is TRBJ2-3, with 7 bases fitting TRBD1. V lost 8 bases and J lost 4; bases outside the gene matches: 12. Germline V gene lookup returns CDR1 MGHRA and CDR2 YSYEKL. CDR3 size: 15 residues. CDR3 nucleotide sequence: TGCGCCAGCCAGAACAACAGGGGATCTGCAGATACGCAGTATTTT. Translating it yields CASQNNRGSADTQYF.

CDR3 residues: CASRTGQGIGELFF. CDR3 DNA sequence: TGCGCCAGCAGGACCGGACAGGGTATCGGGGAGCTGTTTTTT. The genes are TRBV5-1 and TRBJ2-2; 8 bases line up with TRBD1. V gave up 5 bases and J gave up 7 bases; unmatched junction bases: 7. The CDR3 is made up of 14 amino acids. Germline CDR1 and CDR2: SGHRS and YFSETQ.

For this clone: At one end, the junction sequence differs from germline, possibly due to a read error. The chain couples TRBV4-1 to TRBJ2-2, with 8 bases that match TRBD2. The CDR3 extends over 14 amino acids. CDR1 and CDR2 from the germline V gene are MGHRA and YSYEKL. CDR3 in DNA: TGCGCCAGCAACCAACCGGGAGGGACCGGGGAGCTGTTTTTT. It is translated as CASNQPGGTGELFF.

V gene TRBV9 combines with J gene TRBJ2-3; the D is unclear. Trimming stripped 0 bases from V and 2 bases from J, with 16 bases between. Germline lookup yields CDR1 SGDLS and CDR2 YYNGEE. There are 17 residues in the CDR3. The CDR3 region has the DNA TGTGCCAGCAGCGTAGATGAGGTACCTACCGTCACAGATACGCAGTATTTT. Its protein is CASSVDEVPTVTDTQYF.

This clone was observed a single time. This chain links TRBV28 with TRBJ1-5, with 9 bases lining up with TRBD1. The CDR3 covers 14 residues. V was clipped by 6 bases and J by 5 bases; unmatched bases: 5. The V gene's germline CDR1 is MDHEN and CDR2 SYDVKM. CDR3 sequence: CASSLGDRDQPQHF. The CDR3 bases are TGTGCCAGCAGCCTAGGGGACAGGGATCAGCCCCAGCATTTT.

CDR3 DNA: TGTGCCAGCAGTGACTCGCTAGGCTATGGCTACACCTTC. As protein: CASSDSLGYGYTF. The chain couples TRBV6-4 to TRBJ1-2; D is unresolved. Germline lookup yields CDR1 MRHNA and CDR2 SNTAGT. This CDR3 spans 13 amino acids. The V end was cut by 0 bases, the J end by 4 bases, with 6 bases between.

This clone was seen a few times. The chain recombines TRBV10-3 with TRBJ2-7, with TRBD2 matching over 7 bases. The ends lost 4 bases at V and 0 bases at J; junction bases unmatched: 6. The CDR3 spans 15 residues. Germline V CDR1 and CDR2: ENHRY, SYGVKD. The CDR3 loop reads CAISVSSGISYEQYF. CDR3 sequence (DNA): TGTGCCATCAGTGTCTCTAGCGGAATCTCCTACGAGCAGTACTTC.

This clone was picked up one time. The V call is TRBV27, the J call TRBJ2-3, with TRBD1 as a possible D gene (6 bases). CDR1 is MNHEY, CDR2 SMNVEV, per germline (reference sequence). V lost 2 bases to trimming and J lost 2 bases, with 8 bases between them. The CDR3 is 14 residues long. CDR3 DNA sequence: TGTGCCAGCAGTTTAACAGGGATCACAGATACGCAGTATTTT. The encoded protein is CASSLTGITDTQYF.

V and J are TRBV19 and TRBJ2-3; 11 bases are a match to TRBD2. CDR3 length equals 16 residues. Per the germline V gene, CDR1 is LNHDA and CDR2 is SQIVND (reference sequence). V lost 0 bases and J lost 4; bases outside the gene matches: 3. CDR3 amino acids: CASSIDRLAGPDTQYF. CDR3 in DNA: TGTGCCAGTAGTATAGATCGACTAGCGGGACCAGATACGCAGTATTTT.

The chain recombines TRBV5-1 with TRBJ2-1; D not certain. CDR1 and CDR2 (germline): SGHRS, YFSETQ. Trimming removed 3 bases from V and 10 bases from J, with 8 bases in between. CDR3 size: 11 residues. The CDR3 sequence is CASSYHTEQFF. CDR3 nucleotides: TGCGCCAGCAGCTACCACACAGAGCAGTTCTTC.

The rearrangement links TRBV27 to TRBJ2-3; no reliable D call. CDR1 MNHEY and CDR2 SMNVEV come from the germline V gene (reference sequence). The CDR3 sequence is 14 residues long. V lost 0 bases to trimming and J lost 7 bases, with 11 bases between them. The CDR3 here is CASSLSASLNTQYF. The CDR3 DNA is TGTGCCAGCAGTTTATCGGCTAGTTTGAATACGCAGTATTTT.

This clone was counted between two and nine times. The chain joins TRBV6-6 to TRBJ1-3, with 7 nucleotides matching TRBD1. Trimming at V came to 2 bases and at J to 0 bases, leaving 4 bases not matched to a gene. The CDR3 consists of 16 residues. CDR1 MNHNY and CDR2 SVGAGI come from the germline V gene (reference sequence). CDR3 in amino acids: CASSYNTGDSGNTIYF. CDR3 in DNA: TGTGCCAGCAGTTACAATACAGGGGACTCTGGAAACACCATATATTTT.

The J gene is TRBJ2-5, the V gene TRBV6-5, with 9 bases fitting TRBD2. The germline CDR1 and CDR2 sequences are MNHEY and SVGAGI. Trimming at V came to 3 bases and at J to 5 bases, leaving 7 bases not matched to a gene. The CDR3 runs 15 residues. CDR3 bases: TGTGCCAGCAGTTATTCACTAGCGGGTAGGGAGACCCAGTACTTC. Protein: CASSYSLAGRETQYF.

This clone was counted once. V is TRBV6-1 and J is TRBJ1-1; D remains ambiguous. CDR1 is MNHNS, CDR2 SASEGT, per germline. The germline V and J ends were trimmed by 2 bases and 2 bases, with 18 bases remaining between them. This CDR3 region has 17 residues. The DNA of the CDR3 is TGTGCCAGCAGTGAACTCGCCGGGTCTGGAAGAAACACTGAAGCTTTCTTT. As protein: CASSELAGSGRNTEAFF.

J is TRBJ1-2 and V is TRBV6-5, with 7 positions matching TRBD1. The ends lost 5 bases at V and 4 bases at J; junction bases unmatched: 7. Germline V gene data show CDR1 as MNHEY and CDR2 as SVGAGI. The CDR3 is made up of 14 amino acids. This chain's CDR3 is CASSRQGLSYGYTF. The CDR3 DNA is TGTGCCAGCAGTCGACAGGGCCTCAGCTATGGCTACACCTTC.

The chain has TRBV30 and TRBJ2-3, with 8 bases lining up with TRBD2. The CDR3 covers 14 residues. Germline lookup yields CDR1 GTSNPN and CDR2 SVGIG (reference sequence). V lost 0 bases and J lost 8; bases outside the gene matches: 7. CDR3 residues: CAWSVGTSMATQYF. The CDR3, as DNA: TGTGCCTGGAGTGTAGGGACTAGTATGGCTACGCAGTATTTT.

This clone was seen a handful of times. The chain combines TRBV30 with TRBJ2-2, with D possibly matching TRBD1 (6 bases). Germline CDR1 is GTSNPN and CDR2 is SVGIG (reference sequence). Trimming removed 4 bases from V and 6 bases from J, with 15 bases in between. The CDR3 is 14 amino acids. CDR3 amino acids: CAWTKEDSPGELFF. CDR3 DNA sequence: TGTGCCTGGACCAAGGAGGACAGCCCCGGGGAGCTGTTTTTT.

CDR3 DNA: TGTGCCAGTAGTATCCTAAGGGACAGGGGTGGAAATCAGCCCCAGCATTTT. Amino acids: CASSILRDRGGNQPQHF. The genes are TRBV19 and TRBJ1-5; 10 bases fit TRBD1. This CDR3 comprises 17 residues. Per the germline V gene, CDR1 is LNHDA and CDR2 is SQIVND (reference sequence). The V segment lost 3 bases and the J segment 4 bases; nucleotides outside the gene matches: 9. Full variable domain (outside the CDR3, taken from reference TRBV19 and TRBJ1-5): DGGITQSPKYLFRKEGQNVTLSCEQNLNHDAMYWYRQDPGQGLRLIYYSQIVNDFQKGDIAEGYSVSREKKESFPLTVTSAQKNPTAFYLCASSILRDRGGNQPQHFGDGTRLSIL.

This chain joins TRBV7-3 and TRBJ2-5; 7 bases fit TRBD1. Germline assignment: CDR1 SGHTA and CDR2 FQGTGA. CDR3 length: 14 residues. J gave up 4 bases and V 5 bases, and 7 bases lay outside the gene matches. The CDR3, as DNA: TGTGCCAGCAGCCTCGCCCCAGGGGGAGAGACCCAGTACTTC. Translated: CASSLAPGGETQYF.

V and J are TRBV7-3 and TRBJ2-1, with D maybe TRBD2 (5 bases). The CDR3 loop spans 14 amino acids. The V gene lost 5 bases and the J gene lost 2 bases, with 10 bases spanning the gap. Germline V gene data show CDR1 as SGHTA and CDR2 as FQGTGA. The CDR3 protein is CASSPDYTYNEQFF. The CDR3, as DNA: TGTGCCAGCAGCCCCGACTATACCTACAATGAGCAGTTCTTC.

The J gene is TRBJ2-3, the V gene TRBV15; 8 positions match TRBD2. CDR3 length equals 12 residues. The germline gives CDR1 LNHNV, CDR2 YYDKDF (reference sequence). The J segment lost 14 bases and the V segment lost 4 bases, leaving 8 bases of the junction unmatched. The CDR3 DNA follows: TGTGCCACCAGCATAAAGCGGGAGATTAGGTATTTT. Its protein product is CATSIKREIRYF.

This clone has a handful of counts. The chain has TRBV7-2 and TRBJ1-2; possible D gene TRBD1, 6 bases. The germline V gene has CDR1 SGHTA and CDR2 FQGNSA. The CDR3 length is 13 residues. Trimming removed 5 bases from V and 6 bases from J, with 13 bases in between. In DNA form, the CDR3 reads TGTGCCAGCAGCCTCGCAGGGGAGAATGGCTACACCTTC. Its protein is CASSLAGENGYTF. The full variable domain, in which reference TRBV7-2 and TRBJ1-2 provide the parts outside the CDR3, is GAGVSQSPSNKVTEKGKDVELRCDPISGHTALYWYRQSLGQGLEFLIYFQGNSAPDKSGLPSDRFSAERTGGSVSTLTIQRTQQEDSAVYLCASSLAGENGYTFGSGTRLTVV.

DNA for the CDR3: TGCGCCAGCAGCTTGGACTGGAGCTCCTACGAGCAGTACTTC. Protein: CASSLDWSSYEQYF. The genes are TRBV5-1 and TRBJ2-7; D is uncertain. The V gene's germline CDR1 is SGHRS and CDR2 YFSETQ. V was cut by 0 bases and J by 0 bases, with 7 bases left in between. This CDR3 is built from 14 residues.

The chain uses TRBV7-2 and TRBJ1-2; a possible D gene is TRBD1 (5 bases). Germline CDR1 is SGHTA and CDR2 is FQGNSA. V dropped 3 bases and J dropped 3 bases, with 14 bases sitting between them. The CDR3 loop spans 15 amino acids. For the CDR3, the DNA is TGTGCCAGCAGCTTGGGGCAGGGAGGGGACTATGGCTACACCTTC. It specifies CASSLGQGGDYGYTF.

The chain has TRBV5-4 and TRBJ2-5, with TRBD2 identical over 11 bases. Trimming cost V 4 bases and J 2 bases; bases outside gene matches: 4. The CDR3 extends over 15 amino acids. The germline gives CDR1 SGHNT, CDR2 YYREEE (reference sequence). CDR3 sequence (DNA): TGTGCCAGCAGCCAGGGACTAGCGGTTCAAGAGACCCAGTACTTC. Protein: CASSQGLAVQETQYF.